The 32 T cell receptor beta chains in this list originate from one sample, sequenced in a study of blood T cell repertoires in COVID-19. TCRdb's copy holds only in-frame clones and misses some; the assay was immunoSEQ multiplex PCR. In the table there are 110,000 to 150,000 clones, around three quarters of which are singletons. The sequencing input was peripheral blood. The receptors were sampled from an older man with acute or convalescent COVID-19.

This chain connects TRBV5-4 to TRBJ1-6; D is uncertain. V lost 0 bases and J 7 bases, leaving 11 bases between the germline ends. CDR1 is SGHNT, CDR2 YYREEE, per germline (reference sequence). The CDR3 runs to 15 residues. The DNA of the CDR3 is TGTGCCAGCAGCTTGGGAGGAGATAACAATTCACCCCTCCACTTT. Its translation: CASSLGGDNNSPLHF.

This chain's CDR3 is CAISDPETGGNNSPLHF. The CDR3 coding sequence is TGTGCCATCAGTGACCCTGAGACAGGGGGTAATAATTCACCCCTCCACTTT. V gene TRBV10-3 combines with J gene TRBJ1-6, with 9 nucleotides matching TRBD1. CDR1 and CDR2 from the germline V gene are ENHRY and SYGVKD. J lost 5 bases, V lost 3 bases, and 8 bases had no gene match. The CDR3 sequence is 17 residues long.

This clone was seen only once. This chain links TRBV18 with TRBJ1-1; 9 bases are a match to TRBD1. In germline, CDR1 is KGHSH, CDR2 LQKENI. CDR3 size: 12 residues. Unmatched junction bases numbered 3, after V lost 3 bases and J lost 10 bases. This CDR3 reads CASSPGQGRAFF. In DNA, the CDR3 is TGTGCCAGCTCACCCGGACAGGGGCGAGCTTTCTTT.

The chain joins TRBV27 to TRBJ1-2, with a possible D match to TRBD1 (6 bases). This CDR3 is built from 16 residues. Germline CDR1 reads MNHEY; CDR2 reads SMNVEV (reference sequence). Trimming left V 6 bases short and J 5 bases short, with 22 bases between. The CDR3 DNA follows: TGTGCCAGCAGCCAAATACCACAGGGAATGGGATATGGCTACACCTTC. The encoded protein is CASSQIPQGMGYGYTF.

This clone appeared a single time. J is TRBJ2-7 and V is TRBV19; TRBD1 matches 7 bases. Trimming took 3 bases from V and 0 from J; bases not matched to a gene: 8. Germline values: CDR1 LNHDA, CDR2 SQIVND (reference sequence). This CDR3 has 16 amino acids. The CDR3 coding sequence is TGTGCCAGTAGTATCGACAGGGAAGCGGACTCCTACGAGCAGTACTTC. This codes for CASSIDREADSYEQYF.

The CDR3 sequence is CSARLKETQYF. CDR3 in DNA: TGCAGTGCTAGACTAAAAGAGACCCAGTACTTC. The chain has TRBV20-1 and TRBJ2-5; D ambiguous. This CDR3 contains 11 residues. Trimming took 2 bases from V and 3 from J, leaving 4 bases between them. The germline CDR1 and CDR2 sequences are DFQATT and SNEGSKA (reference sequence).

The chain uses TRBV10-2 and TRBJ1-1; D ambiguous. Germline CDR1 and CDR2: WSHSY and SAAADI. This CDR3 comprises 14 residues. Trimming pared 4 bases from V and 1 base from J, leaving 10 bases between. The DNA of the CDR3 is TGCGCCAGCAGTGGGAGGGTTGAGAACACTGAAGCTTTCTTT. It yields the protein CASSGRVENTEAFF.

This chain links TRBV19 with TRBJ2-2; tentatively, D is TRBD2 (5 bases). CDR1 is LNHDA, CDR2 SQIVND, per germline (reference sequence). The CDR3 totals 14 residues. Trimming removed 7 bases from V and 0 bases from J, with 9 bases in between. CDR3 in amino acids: CASTRTSNTGELFF. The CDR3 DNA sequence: TGTGCCAGTACACGGACTTCGAACACCGGGGAGCTGTTTTTT. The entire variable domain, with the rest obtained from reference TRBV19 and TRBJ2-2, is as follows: DGGITQSPKYLFRKEGQNVTLSCEQNLNHDAMYWYRQDPGQGLRLIYYSQIVNDFQKGDIAEGYSVSREKKESFPLTVTSAQKNPTAFYLCASTRTSNTGELFFGEGSRLTVL.

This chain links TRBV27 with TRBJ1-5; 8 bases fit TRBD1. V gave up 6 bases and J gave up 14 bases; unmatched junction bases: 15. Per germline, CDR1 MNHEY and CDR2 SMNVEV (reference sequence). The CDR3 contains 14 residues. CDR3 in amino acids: CASRSPDSGQGKHF. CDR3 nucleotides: TGTGCCAGCAGATCTCCGGACTCCGGACAGGGAAAGCATTTT.

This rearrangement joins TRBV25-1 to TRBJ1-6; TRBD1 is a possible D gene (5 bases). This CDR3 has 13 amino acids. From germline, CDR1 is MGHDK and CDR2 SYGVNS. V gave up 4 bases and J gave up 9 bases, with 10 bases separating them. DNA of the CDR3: TGTGCCAGCAGTGCCAGGGTGGGTTCACCCCTCCACTTT. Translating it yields CASSARVGSPLHF.

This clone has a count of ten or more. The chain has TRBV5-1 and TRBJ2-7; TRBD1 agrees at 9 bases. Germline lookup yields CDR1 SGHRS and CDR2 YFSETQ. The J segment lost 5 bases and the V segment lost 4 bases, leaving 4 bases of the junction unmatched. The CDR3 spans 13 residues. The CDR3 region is CASSRDRANEQYF. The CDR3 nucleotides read TGCGCCAGCAGCCGGGACAGGGCCAACGAGCAGTACTTC.

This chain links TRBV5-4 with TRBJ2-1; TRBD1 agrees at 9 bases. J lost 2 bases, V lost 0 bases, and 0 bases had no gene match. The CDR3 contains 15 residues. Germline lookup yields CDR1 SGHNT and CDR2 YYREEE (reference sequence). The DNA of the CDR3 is TGTGCCAGCAGCTTGGGGACAGGGGCCTACAATGAGCAGTTCTTC. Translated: CASSLGTGAYNEQFF. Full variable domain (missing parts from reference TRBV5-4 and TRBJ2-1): ETGVTQSPTHLIKTRGQQVTLRCSSQSGHNTVSWYQQALGQGPQFIFQYYREEENGRGNFPPRFSGLQFPNYSSELNVNALELDDSALYLCASSLGTGAYNEQFFGPGTRLTVL.

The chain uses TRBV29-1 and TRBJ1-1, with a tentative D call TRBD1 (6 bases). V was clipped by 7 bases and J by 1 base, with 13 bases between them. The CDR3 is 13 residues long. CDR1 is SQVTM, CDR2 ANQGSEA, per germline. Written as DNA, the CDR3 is TGCAGCGCCATGGGACAACAGAACACTGAAGCTTTCTTT. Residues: CSAMGQQNTEAFF. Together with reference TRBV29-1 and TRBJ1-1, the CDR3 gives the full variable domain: SAVISQKPSRDICQRGTSLTIQCQVDSQVTMMFWYRQQPGQSLTLIATANQGSEATYESGFVIDKFPISRPNLTFSTLTVSNMSPEDSSIYLCSAMGQQNTEAFFGQGTRLTVV.

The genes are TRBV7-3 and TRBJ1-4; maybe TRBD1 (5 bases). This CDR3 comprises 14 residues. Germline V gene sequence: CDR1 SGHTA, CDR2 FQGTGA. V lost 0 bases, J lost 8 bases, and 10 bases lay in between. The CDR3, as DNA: TGTGCCAGCAGCTTAACCGGGGGAGGCGAAAAACTGTTTTTT. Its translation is CASSLTGGGEKLFF. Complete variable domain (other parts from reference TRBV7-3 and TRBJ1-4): GAGVSQTPSNKVTEKGKYVELRCDPISGHTALYWYRQSLGQGPEFLIYFQGTGAADDSGLPNDRFFAVRPEGSVSTLKIQRTERGDSAVYLCASSLTGGGEKLFFGSGTQLSVL.

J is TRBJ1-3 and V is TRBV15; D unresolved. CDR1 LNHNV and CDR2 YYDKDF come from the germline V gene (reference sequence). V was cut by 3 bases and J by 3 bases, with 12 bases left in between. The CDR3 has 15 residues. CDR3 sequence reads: CATSREHTVGNTIYF. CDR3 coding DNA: TGTGCCACCAGCAGGGAGCACACCGTTGGAAACACCATATATTTT. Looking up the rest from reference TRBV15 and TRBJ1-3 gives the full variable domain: DAMVIQNPRYQVTQFGKPVTLSCSQTLNHNVMYWYQQKSSQAPKLLFHYYDKDFNNEADTPDNFQSRRPNTSFCFLDIRSPGLGDTAMYLCATSREHTVGNTIYFGEGSWLTVV.

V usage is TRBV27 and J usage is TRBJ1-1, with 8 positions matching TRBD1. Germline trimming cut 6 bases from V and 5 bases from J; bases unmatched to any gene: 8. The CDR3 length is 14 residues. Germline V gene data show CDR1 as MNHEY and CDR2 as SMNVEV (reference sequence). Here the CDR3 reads CASRPRGLWTEAFF. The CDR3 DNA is TGTGCCAGCAGACCCAGGGGGCTGTGGACTGAAGCTTTCTTT.

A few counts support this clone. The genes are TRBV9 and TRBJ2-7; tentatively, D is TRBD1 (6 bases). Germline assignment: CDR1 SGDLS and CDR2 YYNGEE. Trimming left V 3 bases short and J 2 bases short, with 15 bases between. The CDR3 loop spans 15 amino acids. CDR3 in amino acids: CASSGPGHKTYEQYF. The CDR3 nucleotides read TGTGCCAGCAGCGGACCGGGACACAAAACCTACGAGCAGTACTTC.

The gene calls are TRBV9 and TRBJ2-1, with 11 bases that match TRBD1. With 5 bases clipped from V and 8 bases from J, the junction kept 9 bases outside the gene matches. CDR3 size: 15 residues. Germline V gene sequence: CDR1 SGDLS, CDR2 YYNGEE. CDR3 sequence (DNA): TGTGCCAGCAGGTCGGGGACAGGGGGAAGGGATGAGCAGTTCTTC. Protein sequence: CASRSGTGGRDEQFF.

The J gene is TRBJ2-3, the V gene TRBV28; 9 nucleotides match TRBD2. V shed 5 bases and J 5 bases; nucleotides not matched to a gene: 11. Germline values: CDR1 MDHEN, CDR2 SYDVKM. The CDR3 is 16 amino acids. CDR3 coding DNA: TGTGCCAGCAGTACCCTTAGCGGGGGTGCCCGAGATACGCAGTATTTT. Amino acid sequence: CASSTLSGGARDTQYF.

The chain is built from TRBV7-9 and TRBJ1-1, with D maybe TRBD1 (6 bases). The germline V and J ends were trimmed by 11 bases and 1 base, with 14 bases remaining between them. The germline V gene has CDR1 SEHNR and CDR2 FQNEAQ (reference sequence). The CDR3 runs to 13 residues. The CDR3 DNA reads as TGTGCCTATAGTGGGGGCTCGAACACTGAAGCTTTCTTT. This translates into CAYSGGSNTEAFF. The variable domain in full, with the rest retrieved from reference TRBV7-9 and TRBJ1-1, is DTGVSQNPRHKITKRGQNVTFRCDPISEHNRLYWYRQTLGQGPEFLTYFQNEAQLEKSRLLSDRFSAERPKGSFSTLEIQRTEQGDSAMYLCAYSGGSNTEAFFGQGTRLTVV.

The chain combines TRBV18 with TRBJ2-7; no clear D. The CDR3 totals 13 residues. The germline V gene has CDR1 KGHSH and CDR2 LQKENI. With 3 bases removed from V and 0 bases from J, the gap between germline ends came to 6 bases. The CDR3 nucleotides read TGTGCCAGCTCACCCGGAGTCTCCTACGAGCAGTACTTC. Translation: CASSPGVSYEQYF.

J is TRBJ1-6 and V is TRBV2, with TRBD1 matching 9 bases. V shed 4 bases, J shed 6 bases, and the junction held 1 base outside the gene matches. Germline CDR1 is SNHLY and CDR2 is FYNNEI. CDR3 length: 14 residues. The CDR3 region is CASSGTGANSPLHF. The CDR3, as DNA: TGTGCCAGCAGTGGGACAGGGGCTAATTCACCCCTCCACTTT.

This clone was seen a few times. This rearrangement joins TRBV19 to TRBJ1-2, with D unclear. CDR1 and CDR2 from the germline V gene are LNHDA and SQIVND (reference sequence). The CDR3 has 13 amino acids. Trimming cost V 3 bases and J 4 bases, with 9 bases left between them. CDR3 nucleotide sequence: TGTGCCAGTAGTATGGCCCGGGGCTATGGCTACACCTTC. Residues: CASSMARGYGYTF.

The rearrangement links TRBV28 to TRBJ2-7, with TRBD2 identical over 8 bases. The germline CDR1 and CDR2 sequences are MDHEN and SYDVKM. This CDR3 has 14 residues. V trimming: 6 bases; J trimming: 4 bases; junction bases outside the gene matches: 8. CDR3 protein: CASSSPAGGYEQYF. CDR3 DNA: TGTGCCAGCAGCTCCCCGGCGGGGGGTTACGAGCAGTACTTC. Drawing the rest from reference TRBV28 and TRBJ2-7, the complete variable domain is DVKVTQSSRYLVKRTGEKVFLECVQDMDHENMFWYRQDPGLGLRLIYFSYDVKMKEKGDIPEGYSVSREKKERFSLILESASTNQTSMYLCASSSPAGGYEQYFGPGTRLTVT.

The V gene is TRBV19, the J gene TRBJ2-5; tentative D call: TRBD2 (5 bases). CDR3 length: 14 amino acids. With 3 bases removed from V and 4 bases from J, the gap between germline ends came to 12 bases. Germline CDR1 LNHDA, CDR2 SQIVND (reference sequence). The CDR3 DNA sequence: TGTGCCAGTAGTATGGGAAGCGGATTAGAGACCCAGTACTTC. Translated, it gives CASSMGSGLETQYF. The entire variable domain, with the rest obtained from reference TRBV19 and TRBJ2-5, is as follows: DGGITQSPKYLFRKEGQNVTLSCEQNLNHDAMYWYRQDPGQGLRLIYYSQIVNDFQKGDIAEGYSVSREKKESFPLTVTSAQKNPTAFYLCASSMGSGLETQYFGPGTRLLVL.

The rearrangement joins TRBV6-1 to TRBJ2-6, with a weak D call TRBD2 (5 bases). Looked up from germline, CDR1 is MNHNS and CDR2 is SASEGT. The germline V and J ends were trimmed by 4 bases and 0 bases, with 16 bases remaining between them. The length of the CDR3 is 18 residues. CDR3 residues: CASSVLGFGSSGANVLTF. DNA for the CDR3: TGTGCCAGCAGTGTATTGGGTTTTGGGAGCTCTGGGGCCAACGTCCTGACTTTC.

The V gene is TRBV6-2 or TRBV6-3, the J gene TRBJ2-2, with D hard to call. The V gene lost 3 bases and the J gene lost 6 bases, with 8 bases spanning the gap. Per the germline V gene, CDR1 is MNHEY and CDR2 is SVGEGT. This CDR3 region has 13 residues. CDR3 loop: CASSYRLPGELFF. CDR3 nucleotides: TGTGCCAGCAGTTATCGACTCCCCGGGGAGCTGTTTTTT.

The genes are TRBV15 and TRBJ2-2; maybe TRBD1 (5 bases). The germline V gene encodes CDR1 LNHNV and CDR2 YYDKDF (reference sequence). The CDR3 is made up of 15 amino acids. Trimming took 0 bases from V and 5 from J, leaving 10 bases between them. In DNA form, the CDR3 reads TGTGCCACCAGCAGAGATAACAGGTTAACCGGGGAGCTGTTTTTT. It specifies CATSRDNRLTGELFF.

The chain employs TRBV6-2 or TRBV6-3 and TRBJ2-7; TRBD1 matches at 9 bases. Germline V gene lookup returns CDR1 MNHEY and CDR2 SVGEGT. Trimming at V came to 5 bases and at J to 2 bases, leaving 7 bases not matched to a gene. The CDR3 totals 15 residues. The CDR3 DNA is TGTGCCAGCAGTCCGCTAAGGGACAGGGCCTACGAGCAGTACTTC. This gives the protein CASSPLRDRAYEQYF.

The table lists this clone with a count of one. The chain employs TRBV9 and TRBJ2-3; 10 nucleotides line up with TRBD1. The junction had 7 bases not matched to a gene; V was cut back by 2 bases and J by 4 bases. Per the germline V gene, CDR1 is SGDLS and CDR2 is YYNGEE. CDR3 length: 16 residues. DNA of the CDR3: TGTGCCAGCAGCGTGTCCTCCGGGACAGGGGCAGATACGCAGTATTTT. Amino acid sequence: CASSVSSGTGADTQYF.

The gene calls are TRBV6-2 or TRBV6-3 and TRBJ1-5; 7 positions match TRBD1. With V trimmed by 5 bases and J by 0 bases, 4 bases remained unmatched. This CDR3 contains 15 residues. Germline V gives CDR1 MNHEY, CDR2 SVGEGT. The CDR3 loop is CASSQTGNSNQPQHF. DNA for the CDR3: TGTGCCAGCAGTCAGACAGGGAATAGCAATCAGCCCCAGCATTTT.

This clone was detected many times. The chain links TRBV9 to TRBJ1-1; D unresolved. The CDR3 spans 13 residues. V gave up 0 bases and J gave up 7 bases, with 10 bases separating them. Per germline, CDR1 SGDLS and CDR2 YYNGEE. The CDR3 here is CASSVGTSYEAFF. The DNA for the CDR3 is TGTGCCAGCAGCGTAGGCACAAGTTATGAAGCTTTCTTT.